The next 25 T cell receptor beta chains were all read from a single sample in a study of T cell repertoires in cytomegalovirus infection. TCRdb analysed the reads with MiXCR anew, one entry per CDR3 protein. This repertoire shows 160,000 or so distinct CDR3 sequences, 20% to 30% found once; its top ten account for over 9.5%. Material: PBMCs. These receptors were taken from a human donor in good health (CMV status not recorded). Some clones in this sample may be carry-over from other donors' samples.

This clonotype was picked up a small number of times. The V gene is TRBV6-2 or TRBV6-3, the J gene TRBJ1-5; 8 bases fit TRBD1. The CDR3 sequence is 15 residues long. Germline V gene lookup returns CDR1 MNHEY and CDR2 SVGEGT. After removal of 6 bases from V and 1 base from J, the junction contained 5 bases not matched to a gene. CDR3 region: CASRTDRASNQPQHF. The CDR3 nucleotides are TGTGCCAGCAGAACGGACAGGGCGAGCAATCAGCCCCAGCATTTT.

The chain recombines TRBV29-1 with TRBJ2-1; D is unclear. The CDR3 loop spans 12 amino acids. Germline CDR1 reads SQVTM; CDR2 reads ANQGSEA. V was trimmed by 3 bases and J by 16 bases, leaving 19 bases between them. The CDR3 loop is CSVEVRGLGGFF. Written as DNA, the CDR3 is TGCAGCGTTGAGGTTCGCGGTCTGGGTGGTTTCTTC.

This clonotype was recorded a few times. CDR3 DNA sequence: TGCGCCAGCAGCCAAGCACAGGGGGCCTACGAGCAGTACTTC. It is translated as CASSQAQGAYEQYF. This chain connects TRBV4-3 to TRBJ2-7, with 8 bases lining up with TRBD1. The junction had 1 base not matched to a gene; V was cut back by 1 base and J by 2 bases. The CDR3 is made up of 14 amino acids. From germline, CDR1 is LGHNA and CDR2 YSLEER.

The chain links TRBV15 to TRBJ2-1, with D perhaps assigned TRBD1 or TRBD2 (6 bases each). The germline gives CDR1 LNHNV, CDR2 YYDKDF (reference sequence). V was pared by 7 bases and J by 7 bases, with 17 bases between. This CDR3 has 14 residues. CDR3 residues: CATTPWGATNEQFF. In DNA, the CDR3 is TGTGCCACCACCCCGTGGGGGGCAACGAATGAGCAGTTCTTC.

The chain links TRBV7-8 to TRBJ2-7, with TRBD2 identical over 11 bases. The CDR3 runs to 15 residues. Germline values: CDR1 SGHVS, CDR2 FQNEAQ. Losses at the gene ends were 7 bases for V and 2 bases for J; bases not matched to a gene: 7. As DNA, the CDR3 is TGTGCCAGCACCCTGACTAGCGGGGTGCCCTACGAGCAGTACTTC. This translates into CASTLTSGVPYEQYF.

This clonotype came up many times. The V call is TRBV7-2, the J call TRBJ1-2; D is ambiguous. The V end lost 5 bases, the J end lost 1 base, and 11 bases lay between the germline ends. CDR1 and CDR2 (germline): SGHTA, FQGNSA. The CDR3 contains 14 residues. The CDR3 sequence: CASSPSGGNYGYTF. The CDR3 DNA sequence: TGTGCCAGCAGCCCCTCAGGCGGTAACTATGGCTACACCTTC.

This clonotype was seen a handful of times. This sequence joins TRBV20-1 and TRBJ2-1; D is unclear. Germline V lookup: CDR1 DFQATT, CDR2 SNEGSKA (reference sequence). The germline V and J ends were trimmed by 0 bases and 7 bases, with 16 bases remaining between them. The CDR3 has 15 amino acids. The CDR3 reads CSARDPGSRKNEQFF. CDR3 sequence (DNA): TGCAGTGCTAGAGATCCCGGGTCCAGGAAGAATGAGCAGTTCTTC.

V gene TRBV28 combines with J gene TRBJ2-7; no clear D gene. This CDR3 has 15 amino acids. Germline-derived CDR1 and CDR2 are MDHEN and SYDVKM. With 6 bases removed from V and 0 bases from J, the gap between germline ends came to 15 bases. The CDR3 loop reads CASRSWTASSYEQYF. The CDR3 DNA follows: TGTGCCAGCAGAAGTTGGACGGCCTCCTCCTACGAGCAGTACTTC. The full variable domain, with the rest looked up from reference TRBV28 and TRBJ2-7, is DVKVTQSSRYLVKRTGEKVFLECVQDMDHENMFWYRQDPGLGLRLIYFSYDVKMKEKGDIPEGYSVSREKKERFSLILESASTNQTSMYLCASRSWTASSYEQYFGPGTRLTVT.

In this sample, this clonotype turned up a few times. CDR3 protein: CASSFPERDYEQYF. The DNA for the CDR3 is TGTGCCAGCAGCTTTCCGGAGCGGGATTACGAGCAGTACTTC. The chain employs TRBV7-9 and TRBJ2-7, with 7 bases aligning to TRBD2. Per germline, CDR1 SEHNR and CDR2 FQNEAQ (reference sequence). This CDR3 has 14 amino acids. Trimming at V came to 3 bases and at J to 4 bases, leaving 6 bases not matched to a gene. The variable domain in full, with the rest retrieved from reference TRBV7-9 and TRBJ2-7, is DTGVSQNPRHKITKRGQNVTFRCDPISEHNRLYWYRQTLGQGPEFLTYFQNEAQLEKSRLLSDRFSAERPKGSFSTLEIQRTEQGDSAMYLCASSFPERDYEQYFGPGTRLTVT.

The chain is built from TRBV9 and TRBJ1-2; 9 bases align to TRBD1. The CDR3 is made up of 14 amino acids. J lost 4 bases, V lost 5 bases, and 6 bases had no gene match. Per the germline V gene, CDR1 is SGDLS and CDR2 is YYNGEE. The CDR3 spells CASSQQGAGYGYTF. CDR3 DNA: TGTGCCAGCAGTCAACAGGGGGCCGGCTATGGCTACACCTTC.

The rearrangement joins TRBV28 to TRBJ2-1; unclear D gene. V dropped 3 bases and J dropped 4 bases, with 10 bases sitting between them. Germline V gene sequence: CDR1 MDHEN, CDR2 SYDVKM. This CDR3 has 14 residues. Here the CDR3 DNA reads TGTGCCAGCAGTTTCCGGCACTCTTACAATGAGCAGTTCTTC. This encodes CASSFRHSYNEQFF.

The CDR3 nucleotides read TGTGCCAGCAGGCCCGCTGGACAGCTAAAAAAGGGGGAGCAGTACTTC. It is translated as CASRPAGQLKKGEQYF. J is TRBJ2-7 and V is TRBV7-2; TRBD1 might be the D (6 bases). Trimming left V 6 bases short and J 7 bases short, with 25 bases between. CDR1 and CDR2 from the germline V gene are SGHTA and FQGNSA. The CDR3 extends over 16 amino acids.

This clonotype was observed many times. V is TRBV28 and J is TRBJ1-5; D gene ambiguous. Germline CDR1 reads MDHEN; CDR2 reads SYDVKM. This CDR3 spans 16 amino acids. V was clipped by 3 bases and J by 6 bases, with 18 bases between them. The DNA of the CDR3 is TGTGCCAGCAGTTTCGCTAGACGGATGTGGTCTCAGCCCCAGCATTTT. Protein: CASSFARRMWSQPQHF.

This clonotype turned up a few times. The genes are TRBV28 and TRBJ2-7; maybe TRBD2 (5 bases). This CDR3 has 13 amino acids. Germline loops: CDR1 MDHEN, CDR2 SYDVKM. V shed 3 bases and J shed 3 bases, with 9 bases lying between them. The CDR3 is CASSFIGVYEQYF. In DNA, the CDR3 is TGTGCCAGCAGTTTTATCGGGGTCTACGAGCAGTACTTC.

V and J are TRBV25-1 and TRBJ2-3, with unresolved D. Germline V gene data show CDR1 as MGHDK and CDR2 as SYGVNS. V dropped 4 bases and J dropped 7 bases, with 9 bases sitting between them. CDR3 size: 12 residues. CDR3 sequence: CASSVLTHTQYF. As DNA, the CDR3 is TGTGCCAGCAGTGTCCTCACGCATACGCAGTATTTT.

This clonotype was picked up many times. V and J are TRBV7-2 and TRBJ2-3, with a possible D match to TRBD2 (6 bases). The CDR3 totals 15 residues. Germline CDR1 SGHTA, CDR2 FQGNSA. Trimming pared 1 base from V and 6 bases from J, leaving 14 bases between. The CDR3 protein is CASSLDSEAGDTQYF. In nucleotides, the CDR3 is TGTGCCAGCAGCTTAGATTCGGAGGCGGGGGATACGCAGTATTTT.

The chain joins TRBV5-1 to TRBJ2-1; D might be TRBD2 (5 bases). The V gene lost 2 bases and the J gene lost 5 bases, with 17 bases spanning the gap. CDR3 length: 16 amino acids. Germline values: CDR1 SGHRS, CDR2 YFSETQ. CDR3 sequence reads: CASSFSRRADDNEQFF. CDR3 DNA sequence: TGCGCCAGCAGCTTTAGTCGGCGAGCGGATGACAATGAGCAGTTCTTC.

This clonotype has more than one count but fewer than ten. This rearrangement joins TRBV6-6 to TRBJ2-7; D is perhaps TRBD2 (6 bases). The CDR3 spans 13 residues. Germline V gene data show CDR1 as MNHNY and CDR2 as SVGAGI (reference sequence). V was pared by 2 bases and J by 4 bases, with 9 bases between. The CDR3 sequence is CASSYGGRYEQYF. The CDR3, as DNA: TGTGCCAGCAGTTACGGGGGGAGGTACGAGCAGTACTTC.

The V gene is TRBV4-1, the J gene TRBJ2-7; 10 positions agree with TRBD1. The germline V gene has CDR1 MGHRA and CDR2 YSYEKL. The CDR3 contains 16 residues. V lost 6 bases, J lost 7 bases, and 15 bases stayed unmatched. DNA for the CDR3: TGCGCCAGCAGTTTCTCATGGGACAGGGGTAATCGGGAGCAGTACTTC. Its translation: CASSFSWDRGNREQYF.

This clonotype was detected a few times. V usage is TRBV4-1 and J usage is TRBJ2-5; 7 bases fit TRBD2. The CDR3 loop spans 15 amino acids. Trimming at V came to 1 base and at J to 5 bases, leaving 7 bases not matched to a gene. The V gene's germline CDR1 is MGHRA and CDR2 YSYEKL. CDR3 amino acids: CASSQGGGLMETQYF. Here the CDR3 DNA reads TGCGCCAGCAGCCAAGGGGGGGGTCTGATGGAGACCCAGTACTTC.

This clonotype was seen repeatedly, ten times or more. This chain uses TRBV28 with TRBJ1-1; weak D call: TRBD1 (5 bases). The V end lost 6 bases, the J end lost 6 bases, and 20 bases lay between the germline ends. CDR3 length equals 15 residues. Per the germline V gene, CDR1 is MDHEN and CDR2 is SYDVKM. CDR3 loop: CASSPLPRARAEAFF. CDR3 coding DNA: TGTGCCAGCAGCCCCCTCCCCAGGGCTCGGGCTGAAGCTTTCTTT.

This clonotype came up a few times. The genes are TRBV5-6 and TRBJ1-5; D remains ambiguous. The germline V gene has CDR1 SGHDT and CDR2 YYEEEE. V lost 2 bases, J lost 3 bases, and 9 bases lay in between. The CDR3 extends over 14 amino acids. The CDR3 sequence is CASSLDGYNQPQHF. The CDR3 nucleotides are TGTGCCAGCAGCTTAGACGGATACAATCAGCCCCAGCATTTT. Full variable domain (missing parts from reference TRBV5-6 and TRBJ1-5): DAGVTQSPTHLIKTRGQQVTLRCSPKSGHDTVSWYQQALGQGPQFIFQYYEEEERQRGNFPDRFSGHQFPNYSSELNVNALLLGDSALYLCASSLDGYNQPQHFGDGTRLSIL.

This clonotype showed up many times. The rearrangement uses TRBV7-2 and TRBJ2-5; D uncertain. Germline lookup yields CDR1 SGHTA and CDR2 FQGNSA. The CDR3 is 13 amino acids. V dropped 4 bases and J dropped 1 base, with 7 bases sitting between them. For the CDR3, the DNA is TGTGCCAGCAGCTCCCCGCTCCAAGAGACCCAGTACTTC. Protein product: CASSSPLQETQYF.

The rearrangement uses TRBV11-2 and TRBJ2-1, with TRBD2 matching over 7 bases. This CDR3 spans 15 amino acids. J gave up 5 bases and V 3 bases, and 7 bases lay outside the gene matches. Germline loops: CDR1 SGHAT, CDR2 FQNNGV. CDR3 residues: CASSLRTSNNNEQFF. DNA for the CDR3: TGTGCCAGCAGCTTGCGGACTAGTAATAACAATGAGCAGTTCTTC.

The V call is TRBV10-3, the J call TRBJ2-1, with D maybe TRBD1 (6 bases). The germline V and J ends were trimmed by 6 bases and 0 bases, with 15 bases remaining between them. Per germline, CDR1 ENHRY and CDR2 SYGVKD. The CDR3 sequence is 16 residues long. DNA of the CDR3: TGTGCCATCAGCTCTGGACAGTCCGGCTCCTACAATGAGCAGTTCTTC. It codes for CAISSGQSGSYNEQFF.